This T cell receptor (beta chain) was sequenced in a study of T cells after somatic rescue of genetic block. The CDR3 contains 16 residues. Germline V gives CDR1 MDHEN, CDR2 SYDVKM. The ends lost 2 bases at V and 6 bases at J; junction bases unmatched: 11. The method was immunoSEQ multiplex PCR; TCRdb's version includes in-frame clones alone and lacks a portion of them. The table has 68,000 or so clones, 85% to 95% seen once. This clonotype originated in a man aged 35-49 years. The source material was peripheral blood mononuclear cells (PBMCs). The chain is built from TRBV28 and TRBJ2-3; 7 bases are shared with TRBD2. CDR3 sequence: CASSLPGWEGPDTQYF. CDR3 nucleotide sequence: TGTGCCAGCAGTTTACCCGGGTGGGAGGGCCCGGATACGCAGTATTTT. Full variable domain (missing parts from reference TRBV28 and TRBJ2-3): DVKVTQSSRYLVKRTGEKVFLECVQDMDHENMFWYRQDPGLGLRLIYFSYDVKMKEKGDIPEGYSVSREKKERFSLILESASTNQTSMYLCASSLPGWEGPDTQYFGPGTRLTVL.